The 20 T cell receptor beta chains below were found in one sample sequenced in a study of T cells in Graves' hyperthyroidism and ophthalmopathy (dated 2019 in TCRdb). Libraries came from multiplex PCR. Sequenced using an Illumina HiSeq 2000. Amplification of TCR beta CDR3 regions was carried out from RNA transcripts. For the first round of RT-PCR on the TCR CDR3, the HTBI primer set was used together with the Qiagen OneStep RT-PCR kit. The raw public data were reprocessed by TCRdb itself: fastp quality trimming at Q25, MiXCR clonotype calling, in-frame beta chains only. Rows merge per CDR3 protein into single entries with the most common DNA and genes. A total of hundreds of thousands of distinct CDR3 sequences appear in this sample, over 12% of them only once. Around 13% of the sample goes to the ten largest clones. Material for sequencing was blood. The receptors were gathered from a man between 18 and 35 years old with Graves' ophthalmopathy.

This clonotype has a count of ten or more. The chain carries TRBV5-1 and TRBJ2-3; TRBD1 is a possible D gene (5 bases). Germline V lookup: CDR1 SGHRS, CDR2 YFSETQ. CDR3 length: 14 amino acids. The V gene lost 6 bases and the J gene lost 4 bases, with 15 bases spanning the gap. CDR3 residues: CASTGQNKADTQYF. The CDR3 DNA follows: TGCGCCAGCACCGGACAAAACAAAGCAGATACGCAGTATTTT.

This clonotype was found a few times. The chain joins TRBV7-2 to TRBJ2-7, with D perhaps matching TRBD2 (6 bases). The ends were cut back, 1 base at V and 9 bases at J, with 13 bases in the middle. CDR1 and CDR2 from the germline V gene are SGHTA and FQGNSA. This CDR3 region has 13 residues. CDR3 in DNA: TGTGCCAGCAGCTTAGGGGGGGAAACAGGGCAGTACTTC. Protein sequence: CASSLGGETGQYF.

This clonotype was detected many times. The V gene is TRBV13, the J gene TRBJ2-5, with a tentative D call TRBD2 (5 bases). This CDR3 is 14 amino acids long. Germline CDR1 is PRHDT and CDR2 is FYEKMQ (reference sequence). Trimming stripped 4 bases from V and 3 bases from J, with 12 bases between. Written as DNA, the CDR3 is TGTGCCAGCAGCTCCCGCCCTAGCAAAGAGACCCAGTACTTC. Its protein is CASSSRPSKETQYF.

The chain carries TRBV18 and TRBJ1-4; D is perhaps TRBD1 (6 bases). Germline V CDR1 and CDR2: KGHSH, LQKENI. This CDR3 is built from 17 residues. Between the trimmed V and J ends, which lost 2 bases and 4 bases, there was a span of 17 bases. The CDR3 bases are TGTGCCAGCTCACCAAAGGCCCGGACAGCGCTTAATGAAAAACTGTTTTTT. Encoded protein: CASSPKARTALNEKLFF.

This clonotype was seen at least ten times. The chain joins TRBV28 to TRBJ2-7, with D possibly called TRBD1 or TRBD2 (5 bases each). The CDR3 runs 17 residues. Germline V gene sequence: CDR1 MDHEN, CDR2 SYDVKM. V was trimmed by 4 bases and J by 2 bases, leaving 21 bases between them. In DNA form, the CDR3 reads TGTGCCAGCAGTTCCTGGGACGTGAAGATTCCGACCTACGAGCAGTACTTC. It is translated as CASSSWDVKIPTYEQYF.

The sample holds a few counts of this clonotype. The V call is TRBV19, the J call TRBJ1-2; TRBD1 agrees at 9 bases. Unmatched junction bases numbered 9, after V lost 3 bases and J lost 4 bases. This CDR3 has 16 amino acids. Looked up from germline, CDR1 is LNHDA and CDR2 is SQIVND (reference sequence). The CDR3, as DNA: TGTGCCAGTAGTATCTCCGGGACAGGGCTAGCCTATGGCTACACCTTC. This sequence encodes CASSISGTGLAYGYTF.

This clonotype came up many times. V and J are TRBV5-1 and TRBJ2-1; possible D gene TRBD2, 6 bases. Germline V CDR1 and CDR2: SGHRS, YFSETQ. V was cut by 0 bases and J by 2 bases, with 12 bases left in between. This CDR3 comprises 16 residues. CDR3 sequence: CASSLADSGTYNEQFF. Written as DNA, the CDR3 is TGCGCCAGCAGCTTGGCCGATAGCGGCACCTACAATGAGCAGTTCTTC.

In this sample, this clonotype turned up many times. V gene TRBV5-1 combines with J gene TRBJ2-6, with TRBD1 identical over 11 bases. Per germline, CDR1 SGHRS and CDR2 YFSETQ. Trimming cost V 0 bases and J 0 bases; bases outside gene matches: 2. This CDR3 comprises 18 residues. The CDR3 nucleotides are TGCGCCAGCAGCTTGGAAGGGACAGGGGGCTCTGGGGCCAACGTCCTGACTTTC. Its protein product is CASSLEGTGGSGANVLTF.

For this clonotype: A single base separates this from a much larger clone, so it may be a read error. The chain combines TRBV12-3 or TRBV12-4 with TRBJ1-5; unclear D gene. The CDR3 contains 14 residues. CDR3 loop: CASSSSGSNHPQHF. In DNA, the CDR3 is TGTGCCAGCAGTAGTTCCGGGAGCAATCATCCCCAGCATTTT.

The genes are TRBV14 and TRBJ1-6; 8 nucleotides align to TRBD1. The CDR3 extends over 15 amino acids. The V gene end was trimmed by 4 bases and the J gene end by 3 bases; junction bases not matched to a gene: 2. Per germline, CDR1 SGHDN and CDR2 FVKESK. The CDR3 region is CASSPDRVYNSPLHF. The CDR3 DNA is TGTGCCAGCAGCCCGGACAGGGTCTATAATTCACCCCTCCACTTT.

This clonotype was found many times. The rearrangement joins TRBV4-1 to TRBJ1-1; D gene ambiguous. Trimming removed 1 base at V and 0 bases at J, with 6 bases between. From germline, CDR1 is MGHRA and CDR2 YSYEKL. This CDR3 is 14 amino acids long. The CDR3 reads CASSQVALNTEAFF. CDR3 in DNA: TGCGCCAGCAGCCAAGTGGCCCTGAACACTGAAGCTTTCTTT.

This clonotype was detected ten times or more. The chain combines TRBV5-1 with TRBJ1-2, with D uncertain. The CDR3 is 14 amino acids. V was shortened by 1 base and J by 1 base, with 8 bases between the two germline ends. The V gene's germline CDR1 is SGHRS and CDR2 YFSETQ. This CDR3 is CASSLPDHNYGYTF. CDR3 nucleotides: TGCGCCAGCAGCTTGCCGGACCATAACTATGGCTACACCTTC.

This sequence joins TRBV25-1 and TRBJ1-4; unclear D gene. V dropped 0 bases and J dropped 5 bases, with 7 bases sitting between them. CDR1 is MGHDK, CDR2 SYGVNS, per germline. CDR3 length: 14 amino acids. This chain's CDR3 is CASSEYLGNEKLFF. In DNA, the CDR3 is TGTGCCAGCAGTGAATATCTAGGCAATGAAAAACTGTTTTTT.

This clonotype was detected ten times or more. The genes are TRBV27 and TRBJ2-1, with TRBD1 matching over 8 bases. V lost 3 bases, J lost 7 bases, and 8 bases stayed unmatched. The CDR3 is 15 amino acids. Germline V gene lookup returns CDR1 MNHEY and CDR2 SMNVEV (reference sequence). In DNA, the CDR3 is TGTGCCAGCAGTTTTGGGGACAGGCCCTGGAATGAGCAGTTCTTC. It is translated as CASSFGDRPWNEQFF.

The V gene is TRBV7-2, the J gene TRBJ2-5, with unresolved D. The CDR3 is made up of 14 amino acids. Trimming stripped 5 bases from V and 7 bases from J, with 17 bases between. Germline lookup yields CDR1 SGHTA and CDR2 FQGNSA. For the CDR3, the DNA is TGTGCCAGCAGCAATCAACCCACCCCGGGGACCCAGTACTTC. This codes for CASSNQPTPGTQYF. Filled out from reference TRBV7-2 and TRBJ2-5, the complete variable domain reads GAGVSQSPSNKVTEKGKDVELRCDPISGHTALYWYRQSLGQGLEFLIYFQGNSAPDKSGLPSDRFSAERTGGSVSTLTIQRTQQEDSAVYLCASSNQPTPGTQYFGPGTRLLVL.

This clonotype has just a few counts. The chain has TRBV5-6 and TRBJ2-7, with D possibly matching TRBD1 (6 bases). The V end was cut by 0 bases, the J end by 2 bases, with 12 bases between. CDR3 length: 15 residues. Looked up from germline, CDR1 is SGHDT and CDR2 is YYEEEE. CDR3 in DNA: TGTGCCAGCAGCTTGGGGGCTCAGGGGACCTACGAGCAGTACTTC. It specifies CASSLGAQGTYEQYF.

This clonotype occurred a few times. The chain links TRBV27 to TRBJ2-1; either TRBD1 or TRBD2 may supply D (5 bases each). V was shortened by 4 bases and J by 12 bases, with 10 bases between the two germline ends. The germline CDR1 and CDR2 sequences are MNHEY and SMNVEV (reference sequence). This CDR3 spans 11 amino acids. CDR3 protein: CASSSQAGQFF. The CDR3 region has the DNA TGTGCCAGCAGTTCACAGGCGGGGCAGTTCTTC.

This clonotype was counted a few times. The gene calls are TRBV7-9 and TRBJ1-5; TRBD1 might be the D (5 bases). The CDR3 consists of 15 residues. Per the germline V gene, CDR1 is SEHNR and CDR2 is FQNEAQ (reference sequence). Trimming removed 5 bases at V and 2 bases at J, with 13 bases between. CDR3 in DNA: TGTGCCAGCAGCCGGGGCCCCCAGGGCAATCAGCCCCAGCATTTT. Its protein product is CASSRGPQGNQPQHF.

This clonotype was picked up many times. J is TRBJ2-7 and V is TRBV27; 8 nucleotides match TRBD1. V shed 5 bases and J 2 bases; nucleotides not matched to a gene: 8. Germline V gives CDR1 MNHEY, CDR2 SMNVEV (reference sequence). CDR3 size: 15 residues. This chain's CDR3 is CASSTNRQGPYEQYF. The CDR3 DNA follows: TGTGCCAGCAGTACCAACCGACAGGGGCCCTACGAGCAGTACTTC.

This chain joins TRBV3-1 and TRBJ2-2, with D possibly called TRBD1 or TRBD2 (5 bases each). This CDR3 is built from 15 residues. The V gene's germline CDR1 is LGHDT and CDR2 YNNKEL (reference sequence). Trimming cost V 2 bases and J 4 bases, with 11 bases left between them. The chain's CDR3 is CASSQMGVGTGELFF. CDR3 bases: TGTGCCAGCAGCCAAATGGGGGTGGGCACCGGGGAGCTGTTTTTT.